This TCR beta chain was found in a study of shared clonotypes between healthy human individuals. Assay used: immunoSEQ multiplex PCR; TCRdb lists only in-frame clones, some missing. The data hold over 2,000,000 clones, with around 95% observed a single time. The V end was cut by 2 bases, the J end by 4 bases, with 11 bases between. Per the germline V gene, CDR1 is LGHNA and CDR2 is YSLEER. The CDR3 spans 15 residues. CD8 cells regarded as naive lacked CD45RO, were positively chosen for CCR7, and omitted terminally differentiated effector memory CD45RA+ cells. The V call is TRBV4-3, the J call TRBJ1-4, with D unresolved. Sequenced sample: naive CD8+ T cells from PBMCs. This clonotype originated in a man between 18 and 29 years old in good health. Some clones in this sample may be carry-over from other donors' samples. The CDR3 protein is CASSQLRRNNEKLFF. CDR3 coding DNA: TGCGCCAGCAGCCAATTACGTAGGAATAATGAAAAACTGTTTTTT.